A single sample is the source of the 14 T cell receptor beta chains below, sequenced in a study of shared clonotypes between healthy human individuals. Sequencing used immunoSEQ multiplex PCR; TCRdb keeps in-frame clones, though not all of them. The data show about 2 million clones, roughly 95% seen once. Sequencing was done on a sample of naive CD4+ T cells sorted from blood. As to subset: CD45RA+ positively selected. These receptors originate from a young man in good health.

V gene TRBV18 combines with J gene TRBJ2-5; D call uncertain. Germline V gene data show CDR1 as KGHSH and CDR2 as LQKENI. V lost 5 bases to trimming and J lost 2 bases, with 9 bases between them. The CDR3 consists of 13 residues. CDR3: CASSVHRQETQYF. The CDR3 coding sequence is TGTGCCAGCTCAGTTCATAGACAAGAGACCCAGTACTTC.

Points on this clone: The sample has other DNA sequences that encode this CDR3 too. This chain uses TRBV30 with TRBJ1-1, with D maybe TRBD1 (6 bases). V lost 2 bases and J lost 1, with 8 bases in between. Germline loops: CDR1 GTSNPN, CDR2 SVGIG (reference sequence). The length of the CDR3 is 13 residues. CDR3 residues: CAWSLQGNTEAFF. In DNA, the CDR3 is TGTGCCTGGAGTCTACAGGGGAACACTGAAGCTTTCTTT.

V usage is TRBV11-2 and J usage is TRBJ2-3, with 9 bases fitting TRBD2. The length of the CDR3 is 17 residues. Germline-derived CDR1 and CDR2 are SGHAT and FQNNGV. The ends lost 5 bases at V and 2 bases at J; junction bases unmatched: 11. CDR3 nucleotides: TGTGCCAGCAGCGCATCGACTAGCGGAACCTACACAGATACGCAGTATTTT. Protein: CASSASTSGTYTDTQYF.

The chain recombines TRBV14 with TRBJ2-7, with 10 positions matching TRBD2. Germline lookup yields CDR1 SGHDN and CDR2 FVKESK. The length of the CDR3 is 14 residues. V lost 4 bases, J lost 2 bases, and 2 bases stayed unmatched. The CDR3 nucleotides are TGTGCCAGCAGCCCTAGCGGGGGCCCCTACGAGCAGTACTTC. It yields the protein CASSPSGGPYEQYF.

The rearrangement uses TRBV19 and TRBJ1-1, with a possible D match to TRBD1 (6 bases). This CDR3 spans 16 amino acids. The ends were cut back, 6 bases at V and 0 bases at J, with 17 bases in the middle. From germline, CDR1 is LNHDA and CDR2 SQIVND (reference sequence). The CDR3 DNA reads as TGTGCCAGTAGGTTTTCCTCTCGGACAGTGAACACTGAAGCTTTCTTT. This translates into CASRFSSRTVNTEAFF.

This sequence joins TRBV11-2 and TRBJ1-2; no definite D call. V was clipped by 1 base and J by 6 bases, with 12 bases between them. Germline-derived CDR1 and CDR2 are SGHAT and FQNNGV. There are 14 residues in the CDR3. CDR3 DNA sequence: TGTGCCAGCAGCTTAGGGACGGTACCCAATGGCTACACCTTC. This gives the protein CASSLGTVPNGYTF.

The chain links TRBV18 to TRBJ2-5; D is undetermined. Germline loops: CDR1 KGHSH, CDR2 LQKENI. The CDR3 length is 15 residues. Trimming took off 3 bases at V and 5 bases at J, with 16 bases between the two ends. Here the CDR3 reads CASSPPGPMGETQYF. In DNA, the CDR3 is TGTGCCAGCTCACCCCCGGGTCCCATGGGGGAGACCCAGTACTTC.

As DNA, the CDR3 is TGTGCCAGCAGCCTCACCGGGACATCTAGCACAGATACGCAGTATTTT. It translates to CASSLTGTSSTDTQYF. The chain links TRBV9 to TRBJ2-3; TRBD1 might be the D (6 bases). Per the germline V gene, CDR1 is SGDLS and CDR2 is YYNGEE. V was shortened by 4 bases and J by 0 bases, with 15 bases between the two germline ends. This CDR3 spans 16 amino acids.

This clone appeared a single time. V is TRBV6-5 and J is TRBJ1-2, with D tentatively TRBD1 (5 bases). The germline V and J ends were trimmed by 9 bases and 4 bases, with 18 bases remaining between them. The CDR3 extends over 14 amino acids. The germline V gene has CDR1 MNHEY and CDR2 SVGAGI. The DNA of the CDR3 is TGTGCCAGTACTACTGGGAGGGGCGCCTATGGCTACACCTTC. It yields the protein CASTTGRGAYGYTF.

About this clone: One end of the junction varies from germline; a read error may be responsible. The chain is built from TRBV20-1 and TRBJ1-4, with 7 positions matching TRBD1. The germline CDR1 and CDR2 sequences are DFQATT and SNEGSKA (reference sequence). This CDR3 has 10 residues. The CDR3 is CSASRGQQLF. CDR3 DNA: TGCAGTGCTAGTAGGGGACAGCAGCTTTTT.

This clone was recorded only once. DNA for the CDR3: TGTGCCAGCAGGTCCTGGGGCGGGAAAAGAGATACGCAGTATTTT. It codes for CASRSWGGKRDTQYF. The chain has TRBV11-2 and TRBJ2-3; a weak D match, TRBD2 (6 bases). V dropped 6 bases and J dropped 5 bases, with 18 bases sitting between them. Germline V gene data show CDR1 as SGHAT and CDR2 as FQNNGV. The CDR3 is 15 amino acids.

The rearrangement joins TRBV5-4 to TRBJ1-1, with 7 nucleotides matching TRBD1. This CDR3 comprises 14 residues. The J segment lost 4 bases and the V segment lost 4 bases, leaving 7 bases of the junction unmatched. CDR1 and CDR2 (germline): SGHNT, YYREEE (reference sequence). In DNA form, the CDR3 reads TGTGCCAGCAGCAGACAGGGAGGGGGCACTGAAGCTTTCTTT. Its protein is CASSRQGGGTEAFF.

This clone was counted a single time. The rearrangement uses TRBV4-1 and TRBJ1-6; 8 bases are shared with TRBD1. V was pared by 1 base and J by 8 bases, with 7 bases of the junction left unmatched. CDR1 MGHRA and CDR2 YSYEKL come from the germline V gene. CDR3 length equals 16 residues. The CDR3 sequence is CASSQVGTGQYSPLHF. CDR3 DNA sequence: TGCGCCAGCAGCCAAGTAGGGACAGGACAGTATTCACCCCTCCACTTT.

V usage is TRBV5-5 and J usage is TRBJ2-5, with a weak D call TRBD2 (5 bases). The CDR3 covers 13 residues. Germline CDR1 and CDR2: SGHKS and YYEKEE (reference sequence). V gave up 6 bases and J gave up 2 bases, with 11 bases separating them. This chain's CDR3 is CASTSGNQETQYF. The CDR3, as DNA: TGTGCCAGCACCTCCGGGAATCAAGAGACCCAGTACTTC.